These 28 T cell receptor beta chains were all obtained from the same sample, sequenced in a study of cytomegalovirus exposure and HLA in healthy donors. The PCR was carried out with 60 Vbeta primers and 13 Jbeta primers. Sequencing was performed with immunoSEQ multiplex PCR; in TCRdb, only in-frame clones are kept and a portion is missing. This repertoire shows over 100,000 clones, over 65% found once; its top ten account for approximately 0.9%. Material for sequencing was PBMCs. These receptors were collected from a woman aged 25 to 39 in good health and CMV-seronegative.

The chain employs TRBV5-1 and TRBJ2-2; 9 bases agree with TRBD1. The V gene end was trimmed by 3 bases and the J gene end by 4 bases; junction bases not matched to a gene: 7. This CDR3 spans 16 amino acids. Looked up from germline, CDR1 is SGHRS and CDR2 is YFSETQ. CDR3 in amino acids: CASSSLATGGTGELFF. CDR3 sequence (DNA): TGCGCCAGCAGCTCACTAGCGACAGGGGGCACCGGGGAGCTGTTTTTT.

The rearrangement joins TRBV15 to TRBJ2-1; D not certain. The CDR3 has 14 amino acids. V lost 0 bases to trimming and J lost 7 bases, with 10 bases between them. Germline-derived CDR1 and CDR2 are LNHNV and YYDKDF (reference sequence). The DNA for the CDR3 is TGTGCCACCAGCAGAGATCCTAAGAGGAATGAGCAGTTCTTC. Its protein is CATSRDPKRNEQFF.

To note about this clone: Other DNA sequences in the same sample also yield this CDR3. This chain uses TRBV5-1 with TRBJ2-7, with 7 bases that match TRBD1. The J segment lost 2 bases and the V segment lost 1 base, leaving 0 bases of the junction unmatched. This CDR3 spans 13 amino acids. In germline, CDR1 is SGHRS, CDR2 YFSETQ. The CDR3 reads CASSLTGAYEQYF. The CDR3 DNA reads TGCGCCAGCAGCTTGACAGGGGCCTACGAGCAGTACTTC.

The chain employs TRBV6-5 and TRBJ1-2; D remains unclear. Germline V lookup: CDR1 MNHEY, CDR2 SVGAGI. The CDR3 length is 13 residues. V was cut by 6 bases and J by 8 bases, with 16 bases left in between. CDR3 coding DNA: TGTGCCAGCAGGGACGGGATGCTCGGAGGCTACACCTTC. Protein product: CASRDGMLGGYTF.

The chain links TRBV6-4 to TRBJ1-1; TRBD1 agrees at 8 bases. V gave up 3 bases and J gave up 4 bases; unmatched junction bases: 4. This CDR3 comprises 14 residues. Germline-derived CDR1 and CDR2 are MRHNA and SNTAGT. This chain's CDR3 is CASSERQGSTEAFF. DNA for the CDR3: TGTGCCAGCAGTGAACGACAGGGGAGCACTGAAGCTTTCTTT.

The chain employs TRBV30 and TRBJ2-3; D remains unclear. V gave up 8 bases and J gave up 0 bases, with 21 bases separating them. CDR3 length: 16 amino acids. The germline V gene encodes CDR1 GTSNPN and CDR2 SVGIG (reference sequence). The CDR3 loop is CAQNPAWAQSTDTQYF. In nucleotides, the CDR3 is TGTGCCCAAAACCCCGCGTGGGCCCAGAGCACAGATACGCAGTATTTT.

The chain employs TRBV30 and TRBJ2-7, with D tentatively TRBD1 (6 bases). This CDR3 contains 13 residues. V was pared by 7 bases and J by 5 bases, with 18 bases between. Germline CDR1 is GTSNPN and CDR2 is SVGIG (reference sequence). The CDR3 spells CAYYRAGVDEQYF. The CDR3 DNA reads TGTGCCTACTACAGGGCAGGGGTGGACGAGCAGTACTTC.

In regard to this clone: This clone may be a read error of a much larger clone one base away. This sequence joins TRBV11-3 and TRBJ1-5; D unclear. Germline V lookup: CDR1 SGHNT, CDR2 YENEEA. The CDR3 consists of 11 residues. The CDR3, as DNA: TGTGCCGGCAGCGACGGGCAGCCCCAGCATTTT. The encoded protein is CAGSDGQPQHF.

The chain combines TRBV27 with TRBJ1-1; possible D gene TRBD1, 5 bases. The CDR3 length is 15 residues. Per germline, CDR1 MNHEY and CDR2 SMNVEV (reference sequence). Trimming pared 2 bases from V and 5 bases from J, leaving 15 bases between. CDR3 bases: TGTGCCAGCAGTTTACAGTTTGGTAAGGGGACTGAAGCTTTCTTT. Its protein is CASSLQFGKGTEAFF.

The V gene is TRBV6-6, the J gene TRBJ2-3; 8 bases align to TRBD1. The J segment lost 5 bases and the V segment lost 5 bases, leaving 3 bases of the junction unmatched. The CDR3 is made up of 13 amino acids. CDR1 MNHNY and CDR2 SVGAGI come from the germline V gene (reference sequence). CDR3 coding DNA: TGTGCCAGCAGTGGACAGGGAATAGATACGCAGTATTTT. Amino acid sequence: CASSGQGIDTQYF.

This clone came up once. The chain links TRBV27 to TRBJ2-5; 7 bases align to TRBD2. TRBJ2-7 explains the end of the DNA better; the J call may be wrong. In germline, CDR1 is MNHEY, CDR2 SMNVEV (reference sequence). The CDR3 consists of 14 residues. CDR3 in amino acids: CASRARGGFYEQYF. In nucleotides, the CDR3 is TGTGCCAGCAGGGCCCGGGGAGGGTTCTACGAGCAGTACTTC.

CDR3 bases: TGTGCCTGGATATCAGGAACCAATCAGCCCCAGCATTTT. This translates into CAWISGTNQPQHF. This sequence joins TRBV30 and TRBJ1-5, with D hard to call. V shed 4 bases and J shed 3 bases, with 10 bases lying between them. Germline CDR1 and CDR2: GTSNPN and SVGIG (reference sequence). This CDR3 contains 13 residues.

The chain is built from TRBV29-1 and TRBJ2-7, with TRBD1 as a possible D gene (5 bases). Germline values: CDR1 SQVTM, CDR2 ANQGSEA. V dropped 3 bases and J dropped 5 bases, with 11 bases sitting between them. The CDR3 spans 12 residues. CDR3: CSVESGIDEQYF. The DNA of the CDR3 is TGCAGCGTTGAGTCAGGGATAGACGAGCAGTACTTC.

A few counts support this clone. This sequence joins TRBV28 and TRBJ1-3, with 8 nucleotides matching TRBD1. The V gene's germline CDR1 is MDHEN and CDR2 SYDVKM. The CDR3 has 15 amino acids. With V trimmed by 5 bases and J by 8 bases, 11 bases remained unmatched. Here the CDR3 DNA reads TGTGCCAGCAGTCTTGGGGGACAGGATGCGGACACCATATATTTT. It is translated as CASSLGGQDADTIYF. Drawing the rest from reference TRBV28 and TRBJ1-3, the complete variable domain is DVKVTQSSRYLVKRTGEKVFLECVQDMDHENMFWYRQDPGLGLRLIYFSYDVKMKEKGDIPEGYSVSREKKERFSLILESASTNQTSMYLCASSLGGQDADTIYFGEGSWLTVV.

V gene TRBV30 combines with J gene TRBJ1-1; D perhaps matches TRBD1 (5 bases). The CDR3 is made up of 13 amino acids. The germline V and J ends were trimmed by 2 bases and 10 bases, with 17 bases remaining between them. CDR1 and CDR2 (germline): GTSNPN, SVGIG (reference sequence). CDR3 protein: CAWSQTRTIGAFF. As DNA, the CDR3 is TGTGCCTGGAGTCAAACTCGGACAATCGGAGCTTTCTTT.

The chain is built from TRBV14 and TRBJ2-1, with 7 bases lining up with TRBD2. This CDR3 contains 15 residues. V lost 1 base to trimming and J lost 5 bases; unmatched junction nucleotides: 5. Germline lookup yields CDR1 SGHDN and CDR2 FVKESK. The CDR3 sequence: CASSQVGTTNNEQFF. The CDR3, as DNA: TGTGCCAGCAGCCAAGTGGGGACTACCAACAATGAGCAGTTCTTC.

For this clone: The sample has other DNA sequences that encode this CDR3 too. This rearrangement joins TRBV7-2 to TRBJ1-2; TRBD1 matches 8 bases. The V gene end was trimmed by 3 bases and the J gene end by 0 bases; junction bases not matched to a gene: 0. Germline values: CDR1 SGHTA, CDR2 FQGNSA. The CDR3 spans 14 residues. The CDR3 here is CASSLDRANYGYTF. CDR3 nucleotides: TGTGCCAGCAGCTTGGACAGGGCTAACTATGGCTACACCTTC.

The chain combines TRBV28 with TRBJ1-1, with 7 bases lining up with TRBD1. Germline V gene lookup returns CDR1 MDHEN and CDR2 SYDVKM. The V segment lost 5 bases and the J segment 6 bases; nucleotides outside the gene matches: 3. The CDR3 contains 12 residues. The CDR3 coding sequence is TGTGCCAGCAGTGTTGGGACAGCTGAAGCTTTCTTT. Its translation is CASSVGTAEAFF.

A few counts support this clone. The V call is TRBV5-1, the J call TRBJ1-4; a weak D match, TRBD1 (5 bases). CDR1 SGHRS and CDR2 YFSETQ come from the germline V gene. V lost 4 bases to trimming and J lost 7 bases, with 11 bases between them. This CDR3 spans 13 amino acids. For the CDR3, the DNA is TGCGCCAGCAGCCGGGGGGAGGGTGAAAAACTGTTTTTT. Protein: CASSRGEGEKLFF.

CDR3 sequence: CASIPSYPTNEKLFF. CDR3 sequence (DNA): TGTGCCAGCATCCCGTCGTATCCAACTAATGAAAAACTGTTTTTT. V and J are TRBV2 and TRBJ1-4, with no clear D. The length of the CDR3 is 15 residues. Germline assignment: CDR1 SNHLY and CDR2 FYNNEI. V was shortened by 7 bases and J by 0 bases, with 12 bases between the two germline ends.

The chain links TRBV29-1 to TRBJ1-1, with D unclear. The CDR3 has 13 residues. Trimming took off 6 bases at V and 5 bases at J, with 16 bases between the two ends. Germline V CDR1 and CDR2: SQVTM, ANQGSEA. The CDR3 DNA reads as TGCAGCGTATTGACCTCCGGCGGGACTGAAGCTTTCTTT. It codes for CSVLTSGGTEAFF.

This clone was recorded a few times. J is TRBJ2-7 and V is TRBV2, with TRBD2 matching over 9 bases. J gave up 0 bases and V 4 bases, and 10 bases lay outside the gene matches. The CDR3 is 17 residues long. The germline gives CDR1 SNHLY, CDR2 FYNNEI. CDR3 in amino acids: CASSVPSGRTNSYEQYF. For the CDR3, the DNA is TGTGCCAGCAGTGTCCCAAGCGGGAGGACCAACTCCTACGAGCAGTACTTC. The complete variable domain, with remaining parts taken from reference TRBV2 and TRBJ2-7, reads EPEVTQTPSHQVTQMGQEVILRCVPISNHLYFYWYRQILGQKVEFLVSFYNNEISEKSEIFDDQFSVERPDGSNFTLKIRSTKLEDSAMYFCASSVPSGRTNSYEQYFGPGTRLTVT.

This clone appeared once. This chain uses TRBV14 with TRBJ2-1; 12 positions agree with TRBD2. Germline V gene lookup returns CDR1 SGHDN and CDR2 FVKESK. This CDR3 is 17 amino acids long. Trimming took 4 bases from V and 7 from J; bases not matched to a gene: 11. For the CDR3, the DNA is TGTGCCAGCAGCCTTGTGGGCGCGACTAGCGGGAGTAATGAGCAGTTCTTC. This gives the protein CASSLVGATSGSNEQFF.

This clone has more than one count but fewer than ten. V and J are TRBV6-5 and TRBJ1-6, with 8 bases fitting TRBD1. CDR3 length: 14 residues. From germline, CDR1 is MNHEY and CDR2 SVGAGI. V shed 8 bases and J 8 bases; nucleotides not matched to a gene: 8. This chain's CDR3 is CASSLGQEYSPLHF. The CDR3 region has the DNA TGTGCCAGCTCCTTGGGACAGGAGTATTCACCCCTCCACTTT.

The chain combines TRBV7-8 with TRBJ2-1; TRBD2 aligns across 10 bases. The CDR3 consists of 16 residues. J was trimmed by 7 bases and V by 2 bases; bases with no gene match: 8. Germline values: CDR1 SGHVS, CDR2 FQNEAQ. CDR3 nucleotides: TGTGCCAGCAGCTTATTGCCAGCGGGGGGGCAGAATGAGCAGTTCTTC. This codes for CASSLLPAGGQNEQFF.

The chain employs TRBV5-1 and TRBJ1-1, with 8 bases aligning to TRBD1. The CDR3 loop spans 16 amino acids. Germline V CDR1 and CDR2: SGHRS, YFSETQ. V lost 5 bases and J lost 1; bases outside the gene matches: 10. In DNA, the CDR3 is TGCGCCAGCAGTCTTGCAGCCGGGACAGGGAACACTGAAGCTTTCTTT. Amino acids: CASSLAAGTGNTEAFF.

The chain links TRBV2 to TRBJ2-1, with TRBD2 matching over 8 bases. This CDR3 contains 15 residues. Germline lookup yields CDR1 SNHLY and CDR2 FYNNEI. The V gene end was trimmed by 7 bases and the J gene end by 5 bases; junction bases not matched to a gene: 10. CDR3 region: CASTLTGGLNNEQFF. The CDR3, as DNA: TGTGCCAGCACCCTGACGGGAGGGCTGAACAATGAGCAGTTCTTC.

This clone occurred a few times. This rearrangement joins TRBV6-1 to TRBJ2-2; TRBD2 is a possible D gene (6 bases). With 2 bases removed from V and 2 bases from J, the gap between germline ends came to 15 bases. Germline V gives CDR1 MNHNS, CDR2 SASEGT. The CDR3 length is 17 residues. CDR3 bases: TGTGCCAGCAGTGAACCTTCACTAGCCGCTAACACCGGGGAGCTGTTTTTT. This codes for CASSEPSLAANTGELFF.